In its sample, the clone carrying this T cell receptor (beta chain) was seen a few times. The antigen is not known. The data stem from a study of CD8 T cells in ankylosing spondylitis. Overall study results and limits: In ankylosing spondylitis blood, a motif of several highly homologous TCR beta variants appeared characteristic. Clones tied to disease were said to be significantly enriched in matched ankylosing spondylitis synovial fluid.

TCRdb re-called the 5' RACE reads through MiXCR, storing one row per CDR3 protein. The sample comprises about 360,000 distinct CDR3 sequences, roughly 22% of which are singletons, and over 10% rests with the top ten. The germline gives CDR1 SQVTM, CDR2 ANQGSEA. Trimming removed 1 base at V and 7 bases at J, with 7 bases between. CDR3 length equals 11 residues. The sequenced sample consisted of blood, either unsorted or a sorted T cell fraction (not recorded which). The receptor's source is a male donor with ankylosing spondylitis or in good health (not recorded which). The chain has TRBV29-1 and TRBJ1-1; D remains unclear. This CDR3 is CSVEGPDEAFF. The CDR3 DNA reads as TGCAGCGTTGAAGGGCCAGATGAAGCTTTCTTT.